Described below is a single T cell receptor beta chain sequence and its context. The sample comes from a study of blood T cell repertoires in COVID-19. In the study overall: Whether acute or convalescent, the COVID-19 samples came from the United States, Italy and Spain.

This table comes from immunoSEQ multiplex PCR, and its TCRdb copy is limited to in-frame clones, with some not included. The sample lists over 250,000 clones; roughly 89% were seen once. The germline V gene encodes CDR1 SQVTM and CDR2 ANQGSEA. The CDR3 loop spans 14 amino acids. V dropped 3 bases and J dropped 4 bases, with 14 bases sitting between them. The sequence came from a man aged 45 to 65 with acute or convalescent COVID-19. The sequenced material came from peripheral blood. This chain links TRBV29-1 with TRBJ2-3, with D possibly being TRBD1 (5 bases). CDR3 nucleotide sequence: TGCAGCGTTGAGTCGGCAGGGATAGCAGATACGCAGTATTTT. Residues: CSVESAGIADTQYF.